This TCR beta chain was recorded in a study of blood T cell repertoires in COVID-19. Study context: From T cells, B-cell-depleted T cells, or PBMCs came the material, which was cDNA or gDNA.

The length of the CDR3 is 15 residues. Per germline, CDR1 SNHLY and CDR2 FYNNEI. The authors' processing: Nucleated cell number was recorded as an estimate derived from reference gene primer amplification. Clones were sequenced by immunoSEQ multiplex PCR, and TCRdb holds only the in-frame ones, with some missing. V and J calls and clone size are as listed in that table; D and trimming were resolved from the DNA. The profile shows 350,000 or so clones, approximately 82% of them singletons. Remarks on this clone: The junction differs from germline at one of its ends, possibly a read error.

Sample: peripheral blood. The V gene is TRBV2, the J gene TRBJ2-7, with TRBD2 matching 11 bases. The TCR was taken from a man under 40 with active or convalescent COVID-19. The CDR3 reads CASSAGTSGTYGQYF. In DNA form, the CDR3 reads TGTGCCAGCAGCGCCGGGACTAGCGGCACCTACGGGCAGTACTTC.